The entry below gives a single T cell receptor (beta chain) sequence along with its context. The antigen is undetermined. PCR involved 60 Vbeta and 13 Jbeta primers. Generated by immunoSEQ multiplex PCR, the TCRdb table keeps only in-frame clones and is missing some. The repertoire shows around 53,000 clones; the top ten hold 12%. The data belong to a study of cytomegalovirus exposure and HLA in healthy donors. General study findings and limits: Earlier analysis yielded a pattern in which most TCR beta V segments were productive about 90% or about 30% of the time.

The V and J ends lost 2 bases and 5 bases, in that order; junction bases with no gene match: 7. Germline V gene data show CDR1 as SQVTM and CDR2 as ANQGSEA. The CDR3 sequence is 15 residues long. The specimen was PBMCs. The sequence came from a woman between 25 and 40 years old in good health and CMV-seropositive. J is TRBJ2-1 and V is TRBV29-1; the match to TRBD2 covers 9 bases. The CDR3 is CSVEHGAGGDNEQFF. In nucleotides, the CDR3 is TGCAGCGTTGAACACGGCGCGGGGGGGGACAATGAGCAGTTCTTC.